A single sample is the source of the 30 T cell receptor beta chains below, sequenced in a study of cytomegalovirus exposure and HLA in healthy donors (dated by TCRdb to about 2017). Library construction relied on the immunoSEQ multiplex PCR assay. For the multiplex PCR, a mixture combining 60 forward primers for TCR Vbeta segments and 13 reverse primers for TCR Jbeta segments was used. The source is immuneACCESS, and TCRdb retained only in-frame sequences with V and J called. Part of the clones is not carried over; for the studies checked, unresolved V genes explain less than half of this, and the remainder is unexplained. Recorded for this sample are about 190,000 clones; 84% of them occurred a single time. The ten top clones hold around 0.26% of the sample. Source material: PBMCs. These TCRs come from a boy younger than 18 in good health and CMV-seronegative.

Notes on this clone: Other DNA sequences in this sample translate to the same CDR3. The chain employs TRBV30 and TRBJ1-5; 9 nucleotides align to TRBD1. J lost 7 bases, V lost 1 base, and 5 bases had no gene match. Germline loops: CDR1 GTSNPN, CDR2 SVGIG (reference sequence). CDR3 size: 14 residues. The CDR3, as DNA: TGTGCCTGGAGTGCTACAGGGGGCGGGCAGCCCCAGCATTTT. Translation: CAWSATGGGQPQHF.

The chain joins TRBV9 to TRBJ2-7; D call uncertain. V lost 0 bases and J 1 base, leaving 11 bases between the germline ends. The CDR3 consists of 15 residues. Germline V gene lookup returns CDR1 SGDLS and CDR2 YYNGEE. CDR3 protein: CASSVGLASSYEQYF. The CDR3 DNA is TGTGCCAGCAGCGTAGGGTTAGCTTCTTCCTACGAGCAGTACTTC.

CDR3 nucleotides: TGTGCCAGCAGCTTGGTTGGGGGCGCGGAGGACGAGCAGTACTTC. Amino acids: CASSLVGGAEDEQYF. The chain joins TRBV5-4 to TRBJ2-7, with TRBD1 as a possible D gene (6 bases). Germline CDR1 reads SGHNT; CDR2 reads YYREEE (reference sequence). The CDR3 has 15 amino acids. Trimming left V 0 bases short and J 5 bases short, with 15 bases between.

The chain recombines TRBV11-1 with TRBJ1-1; tentatively, D is TRBD1 (5 bases). CDR1 and CDR2 from the germline V gene are SGHAT and FQDESV (reference sequence). The CDR3 spans 14 residues. Between the trimmed V and J ends, which lost 5 bases and 1 base, there was a span of 11 bases. The CDR3, as DNA: TGTGCCAGCAGCCTCCGGGGGGGGAACACTGAAGCTTTCTTT. Encoded protein: CASSLRGGNTEAFF.

The rearrangement joins TRBV6-5 to TRBJ1-1, with D perhaps TRBD1 (5 bases). The CDR3 loop spans 14 amino acids. Trimming removed 6 bases at V and 0 bases at J, with 11 bases between. CDR1 is MNHEY and CDR2 is SVGAGI in the germline V gene. The CDR3 sequence: CASSGTGLNTEAFF. The CDR3 DNA reads as TGTGCCAGCAGCGGTACAGGTTTGAACACTGAAGCTTTCTTT.

This clone occurred a few times. The rearrangement links TRBV19 to TRBJ1-2; no reliable D call. CDR1 is LNHDA and CDR2 is SQIVND in the germline V gene (reference sequence). The CDR3 is 13 amino acids. V lost 6 bases, J lost 8 bases, and 16 bases lay in between. The CDR3 is CASRSRVERGYTF. The CDR3 bases are TGTGCCAGTAGGTCCCGTGTCGAGAGAGGCTACACCTTC.

The chain links TRBV15 to TRBJ1-5; the D gene is possibly TRBD1 (6 bases). Germline-derived CDR1 and CDR2 are LNHNV and YYDKDF (reference sequence). This CDR3 has 15 residues. V lost 6 bases and J lost 7, with 19 bases in between. The CDR3 region is CATSLRGGLGQPQHF. CDR3 nucleotide sequence: TGTGCCACCAGTCTGAGGGGGGGGCTAGGACAGCCCCAGCATTTT.

The chain joins TRBV15 to TRBJ2-7; D ambiguous. The CDR3 has 14 residues. Germline V gene sequence: CDR1 LNHNV, CDR2 YYDKDF (reference sequence). The germline V and J ends were trimmed by 1 base and 4 bases, with 11 bases remaining between them. This CDR3 is CATSRVDPGYEQYF. The DNA of the CDR3 is TGTGCCACCAGCAGAGTTGATCCCGGGTACGAGCAGTACTTC.

This clone is a singleton in its sample. The chain couples TRBV10-3 to TRBJ2-7, with D possibly TRBD1 on 5 matching bases. CDR1 ENHRY and CDR2 SYGVKD come from the germline V gene. The V end lost 10 bases, the J end lost 6 bases, and 22 bases lay between the germline ends. CDR3 length: 14 amino acids. CDR3 sequence reads: CATSLETGRSEQYF. The CDR3, as DNA: TGTGCCACCTCCCTAGAAACAGGTCGCTCCGAGCAGTACTTC.

This chain joins TRBV15 and TRBJ2-7, with D perhaps TRBD1 (6 bases). Trimming removed 5 bases at V and 4 bases at J, with 15 bases between. This CDR3 has 14 amino acids. The germline V gene has CDR1 LNHNV and CDR2 YYDKDF (reference sequence). CDR3 in amino acids: CATSFRDKYYEQYF. The CDR3 DNA follows: TGTGCCACCAGCTTCCGGGACAAATATTACGAGCAGTACTTC.

V is TRBV2 and J is TRBJ1-4; D uncertain. Trimming removed 3 bases at V and 10 bases at J, with 6 bases between. Per germline, CDR1 SNHLY and CDR2 FYNNEI. This CDR3 region has 11 residues. For the CDR3, the DNA is TGTGCCAGCAGTGATCCGGGAAAACTGTTTTTT. This sequence encodes CASSDPGKLFF.

V and J are TRBV7-9 and TRBJ2-7, with TRBD2 matching over 9 bases. J gave up 0 bases and V 5 bases, and 11 bases lay outside the gene matches. The germline V gene has CDR1 SEHNR and CDR2 FQNEAQ (reference sequence). CDR3 length: 17 amino acids. CDR3 sequence reads: CASSLHPSGRSSYEQYF. The CDR3 DNA follows: TGTGCCAGCAGCCTCCACCCCAGCGGGAGGAGCTCCTACGAGCAGTACTTC.

This clone was seen more than once but under ten times. CDR3 loop: CAITPTLLAGVPGPEQYF. The CDR3 DNA follows: TGTGCCATCACCCCGACCCTACTAGCGGGAGTACCAGGTCCCGAGCAGTACTTC. This chain connects TRBV10-3 to TRBJ2-7, with 11 nucleotides matching TRBD2. The CDR3 contains 18 residues. Germline CDR1 and CDR2: ENHRY and SYGVKD. The V segment lost 7 bases and the J segment 6 bases; nucleotides outside the gene matches: 20.

A single count supports this clone. The chain combines TRBV19 with TRBJ2-7; 7 bases map to TRBD1. V gave up 5 bases and J gave up 2 bases; unmatched junction bases: 6. Germline CDR1 reads LNHDA; CDR2 reads SQIVND (reference sequence). This CDR3 is 14 amino acids long. CDR3 nucleotide sequence: TGTGCCAGTAGTCGCCCTGGACAGGCCTACGAGCAGTACTTC. Protein sequence: CASSRPGQAYEQYF.

The V gene is TRBV19, the J gene TRBJ1-2; no clear D. Germline CDR1 reads LNHDA; CDR2 reads SQIVND (reference sequence). V shed 3 bases and J shed 4 bases, with 15 bases lying between them. The CDR3 loop spans 15 amino acids. The CDR3 here is CASSILVLTPYGYTF. CDR3 in DNA: TGTGCCAGTAGTATCCTCGTTTTGACACCCTATGGCTACACCTTC.

The chain joins TRBV7-8 to TRBJ1-1; no reliable D call. CDR1 is SGHVS, CDR2 FQNEAQ, per germline. The CDR3 contains 18 residues. V gave up 1 base and J gave up 1 base, with 19 bases separating them. This chain's CDR3 is CASSLERADPRKNTEAFF. The CDR3 DNA reads TGTGCCAGCAGCTTAGAGAGGGCGGACCCAAGAAAGAACACTGAAGCTTTCTTT.

The J gene is TRBJ1-1, the V gene TRBV7-2; 9 bases are a match to TRBD1. This CDR3 is 14 amino acids long. V lost 4 bases and J lost 4; bases outside the gene matches: 4. Germline V gives CDR1 SGHTA, CDR2 FQGNSA. In nucleotides, the CDR3 is TGTGCCAGCAGCTCAGGGACAGGGATCACTGAAGCTTTCTTT. Translating it yields CASSSGTGITEAFF.

The J gene is TRBJ2-7, the V gene TRBV7-8, with 8 bases that match TRBD2. The trim removed 2 bases at V and 5 bases at J, leaving 8 bases unmatched. Per germline, CDR1 SGHVS and CDR2 FQNEAQ. The CDR3 loop spans 15 amino acids. The CDR3 DNA reads as TGTGCCAGCAGCTTACGGCGGGAGGAGGGCAACGAGCAGTACTTC. It specifies CASSLRREEGNEQYF. The full variable domain, completed using reference TRBV7-8 and TRBJ2-7, is GAGVSQSPRYKVAKRGQDVALRCDPISGHVSLFWYQQALGQGPEFLTYFQNEAQLDKSGLPSDRFFAERPEGSVSTLKIQRTQQEDSAVYLCASSLRREEGNEQYFGPGTRLTVT.

V usage is TRBV7-2 and J usage is TRBJ1-6, with D tentatively TRBD1 (5 bases). This CDR3 has 15 residues. In germline, CDR1 is SGHTA, CDR2 FQGNSA. V gave up 2 bases and J gave up 9 bases, with 14 bases separating them. The CDR3 is CASSLNAVGGSPLHF. The DNA of the CDR3 is TGTGCCAGCAGCTTAAACGCGGTGGGGGGTTCACCCCTCCACTTT.

This chain links TRBV20-1 with TRBJ1-1; no firm D call. The V end lost 6 bases, the J end lost 11 bases, and 13 bases lay between the germline ends. This CDR3 has 10 residues. CDR1 and CDR2 from the germline V gene are DFQATT and SNEGSKA (reference sequence). The CDR3 DNA reads TGCAGTGCGGCCCGGGATCAGGCTTTCTTT. It codes for CSAARDQAFF.

The rearrangement joins TRBV5-1 to TRBJ1-1; D call uncertain. Trimming pared 6 bases from V and 0 bases from J, leaving 15 bases between. CDR3 length equals 15 residues. Germline V gene sequence: CDR1 SGHRS, CDR2 YFSETQ. The CDR3 protein is CASNTMTRMNTEAFF. The CDR3 coding sequence is TGCGCCAGCAACACAATGACACGAATGAACACTGAAGCTTTCTTT.

The sample holds a few counts of this clone. The rearrangement links TRBV25-1 to TRBJ2-1; TRBD2 is a possible D gene (6 bases). The CDR3 runs to 17 residues. V was pared by 0 bases and J by 0 bases, with 12 bases between. CDR1 and CDR2 from the germline V gene are MGHDK and SYGVNS. The CDR3 spells CASSEYLGGNSYNEQFF. CDR3 nucleotides: TGTGCCAGCAGTGAATATTTGGGCGGGAACTCCTACAATGAGCAGTTCTTC.

V and J are TRBV5-1 and TRBJ1-2; a possible D gene is TRBD1 (6 bases). Germline assignment: CDR1 SGHRS and CDR2 YFSETQ. The CDR3 is made up of 13 amino acids. V dropped 0 bases and J dropped 7 bases, with 10 bases sitting between them. The CDR3 region has the DNA TGCGCCAGCAGCTTGGCCGGGGGGGCTGGCTACACCTTC. Translated, it gives CASSLAGGAGYTF. Full variable domain (missing parts from reference TRBV5-1 and TRBJ1-2): KAGVTQTPRYLIKTRGQQVTLSCSPISGHRSVSWYQQTPGQGLQFLFEYFSETQRNKGNFPGRFSGRQFSNSRSEMNVSTLELGDSALYLCASSLAGGAGYTFGSGTRLTVV.

This clone was seen more than once but under ten times. This chain links TRBV27 with TRBJ1-1, with D possibly TRBD1 on 5 matching bases. V was clipped by 3 bases and J by 1 base, with 6 bases between them. The CDR3 contains 13 residues. The germline CDR1 and CDR2 sequences are MNHEY and SMNVEV (reference sequence). DNA of the CDR3: TGTGCCAGCAGTTTCACAGGGAACACTGAAGCTTTCTTT. This codes for CASSFTGNTEAFF.

The chain joins TRBV7-9 to TRBJ1-2, with D perhaps matching TRBD1 (6 bases). V was cut by 5 bases and J by 4 bases, with 14 bases left in between. Germline V gene lookup returns CDR1 SEHNR and CDR2 FQNEAQ (reference sequence). The CDR3 consists of 14 residues. The chain's CDR3 is CASSETGLGYGYTF. CDR3 coding DNA: TGTGCCAGCAGCGAGACAGGTCTAGGCTATGGCTACACCTTC.

The chain carries TRBV7-8 and TRBJ2-7; D not resolved. The CDR3 contains 13 residues. Per germline, CDR1 SGHVS and CDR2 FQNEAQ. V was shortened by 4 bases and J by 4 bases, with 11 bases between the two germline ends. The CDR3 region is CASSSSVGYEQYF. CDR3 nucleotide sequence: TGTGCCAGCAGCTCATCAGTTGGTTACGAGCAGTACTTC.

The chain recombines TRBV6-4 with TRBJ2-1; weak D call: TRBD1 (6 bases). Germline CDR1 and CDR2: MRHNA and SNTAGT. V was cut by 3 bases and J by 10 bases, with 16 bases left in between. The CDR3 spans 14 residues. CDR3 in amino acids: CASSEGAPGNEQFF. CDR3 coding DNA: TGTGCCAGCAGTGAGGGGGCCCCCGGGAACGAGCAGTTCTTC.

V gene TRBV19 combines with J gene TRBJ2-2; maybe TRBD1 (6 bases). Germline assignment: CDR1 LNHDA and CDR2 SQIVND (reference sequence). V dropped 6 bases and J dropped 2 bases, with 19 bases sitting between them. The CDR3 loop spans 17 amino acids. CDR3 loop: CASSVRGQFSNTGELFF. CDR3 DNA sequence: TGTGCCAGTAGCGTCAGAGGACAGTTCAGTAACACCGGGGAGCTGTTTTTT.

The chain uses TRBV6-1 and TRBJ1-1, with 7 bases identical to TRBD1. The CDR3 extends over 13 amino acids. Germline V gives CDR1 MNHNS, CDR2 SASEGT. The V gene end was trimmed by 8 bases and the J gene end by 1 base; junction bases not matched to a gene: 4. The CDR3 DNA reads as TGTGCCAGCCACAGGGGACAGAACACTGAAGCTTTCTTT. Its translation is CASHRGQNTEAFF.

CDR3 sequence reads: CASSLMTPAGGANVLTF. Here the CDR3 DNA reads TGTGCCAGCAGCTTAATGACCCCTGCGGGAGGGGCCAACGTCCTGACTTTC. The chain recombines TRBV7-3 with TRBJ2-6; maybe TRBD2 (6 bases). This CDR3 is built from 17 residues. Trimming took off 1 base at V and 4 bases at J, with 14 bases between the two ends. The germline V gene encodes CDR1 SGHTA and CDR2 FQGTGA.